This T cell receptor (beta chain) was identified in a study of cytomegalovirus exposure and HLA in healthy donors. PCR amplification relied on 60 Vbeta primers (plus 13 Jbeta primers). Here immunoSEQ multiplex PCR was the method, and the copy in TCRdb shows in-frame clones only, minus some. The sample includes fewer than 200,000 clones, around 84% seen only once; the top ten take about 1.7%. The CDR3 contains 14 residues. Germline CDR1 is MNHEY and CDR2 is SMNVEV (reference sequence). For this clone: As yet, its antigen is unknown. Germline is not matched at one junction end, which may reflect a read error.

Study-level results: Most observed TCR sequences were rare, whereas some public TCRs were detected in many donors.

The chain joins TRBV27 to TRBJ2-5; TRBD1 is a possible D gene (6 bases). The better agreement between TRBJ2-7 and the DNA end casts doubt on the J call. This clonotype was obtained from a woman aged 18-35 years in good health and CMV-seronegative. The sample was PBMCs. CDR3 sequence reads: CASSRGSLSSEQYF. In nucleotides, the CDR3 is TGTGCCAGCTCTAGGGGGTCCCTATCCTCCGAGCAGTACTTC.